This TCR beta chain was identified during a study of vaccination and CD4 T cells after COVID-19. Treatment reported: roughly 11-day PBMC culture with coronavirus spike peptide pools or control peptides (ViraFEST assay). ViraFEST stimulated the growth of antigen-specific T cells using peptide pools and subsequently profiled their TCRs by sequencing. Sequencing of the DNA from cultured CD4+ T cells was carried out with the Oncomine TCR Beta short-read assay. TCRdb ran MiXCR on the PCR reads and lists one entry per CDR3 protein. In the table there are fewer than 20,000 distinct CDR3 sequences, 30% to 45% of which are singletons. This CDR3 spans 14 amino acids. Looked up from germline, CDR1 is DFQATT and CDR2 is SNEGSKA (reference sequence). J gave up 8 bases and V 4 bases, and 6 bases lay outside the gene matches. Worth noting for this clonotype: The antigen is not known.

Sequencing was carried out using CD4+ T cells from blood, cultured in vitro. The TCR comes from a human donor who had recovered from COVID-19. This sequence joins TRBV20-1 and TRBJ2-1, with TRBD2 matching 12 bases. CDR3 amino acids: CSAKTSGRIDEQFF. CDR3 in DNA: TGCAGTGCTAAAACTAGCGGGAGGATCGATGAGCAGTTCTTC.